This TCR beta chain is drawn from a study of lung T cells in sarcoidosis with Löfgren's syndrome. Study observations and caveats: Löfgren's syndrome patients reportedly showed greatest TRAV12-1 and TRBV2 expansion versus controls.

Comment on this clonotype: Antigen specificity is unknown. A read error may produce the germline difference seen at one junction end.

Each CDR3 protein gets one entry after TCRdb re-called the reads with MiXCR. The sample shows under 25,000 distinct CDR3 sequences, around 20% of them seen only once. CDR3 length: 12 residues. The germline gives CDR1 LNHDA, CDR2 SQIVND (reference sequence). The sample comprised CD4+ T cells from bronchoalveolar lavage. The receptor was isolated from a human donor with sarcoidosis (Löfgren's syndrome or another form), or a control subject (not recorded which). This rearrangement joins TRBV19 to TRBJ1-4; D is uncertain. The CDR3 spells CASVATSEKLFF. The CDR3 region has the DNA TGTGCCAGCGTAGCAACTAGTGAAAAACTGTTTTTT.